This TCR beta chain emerged from a study of cytomegalovirus exposure and HLA in healthy donors. Study details: The same platform as the approximately 640 first-cohort repertoires was used for the 130 or so validation repertoires, a later analysis reported. Findings of the study overall: The classifier reportedly diagnosed cytomegalovirus status with high specificity and sensitivity.

The donors were members of the validation cohort, which comprised 90 to 150 subjects and was separate from the first cohort of roughly 700 subjects. With regard to this clone: What it recognizes is unknown.

This table comes from immunoSEQ multiplex PCR, and its TCRdb copy is limited to in-frame clones, with some not included. Among over 150,000 clones listed, 89% were seen once. The CDR3 consists of 17 residues. Trimming took 5 bases from V and 5 from J; bases not matched to a gene: 15. CDR1 and CDR2 from the germline V gene are SEHNR and FQNEAQ (reference sequence). The clonotype was recovered from a man younger than 35 in good health and CMV-seropositive. Specimen: PBMCs. The J gene is TRBJ2-1, the V gene TRBV7-9, with 7 bases aligning to TRBD2. DNA for the CDR3: TGTGCCAGCAGCCCAGAGGACTTAGCGGGCAACCACAATGAGCAGTTCTTC. Translation gives CASSPEDLAGNHNEQFF.